This is a list of T cell receptor beta chains from one sample in a study of CD8+ T cells in alopecia areata. Profiled with immunoSEQ multiplex PCR; TCRdb holds only in-frame clones, not every one. Among about 8,900 clones listed, 67% were seen once. The sequencing input was skin. The receptors come from a human donor with alopecia areata. Each CDR3 is given with its conserved first and last residue. The D gene is left open where the match is weak. Where a row states a size, it is once, few, many or the class of an expanded clone; other rows omit it.

clone size,V gene,J gene,D gene,CDR3 DNA,CDR3 protein
few,TRBV2,TRBJ1-1,.,TGTGCCAGCCGAACTCGGGGAGGGAAGGGTACTGAAGCTTTCTTT,CASRTRGGKGTEAFF
.,TRBV7-2,TRBJ2-5,.,TGTGCCAGCAGACGAACACAGGGGAGGGAGACCCAGTACTTC,CASRRTQGRETQYF
few,TRBV7-9,TRBJ2-3,.,TGTGCCAGCAGCTTTGGGGTGGATACGCAGTATTTT,CASSFGVDTQYF
.,TRBV11-2,TRBJ2-3,.,TGTGCCAGCAGCTTTGACAGAACAGATACGCAGTATTTT,CASSFDRTDTQYF
.,TRBV5-4,TRBJ2-1,.,TGTGCCAGCAGCCCCGCCGGTCTAGCGAGAGGGGACAATGAGCAGTTCTTC,CASSPAGLARGDNEQFF
.,TRBV6-5,TRBJ2-7,.,TGTGCCAGCAGTTTCGGGCCTTCGTACTCCTACGAGCAGTACTTC,CASSFGPSYSYEQYF
.,TRBV14,TRBJ1-4,TRBD1,TGTGCCAGCAGCCTAAGGACAGGCCCAAAACTGTTTTTT,CASSLRTGPKLFF
.,TRBV6-5,TRBJ2-7,.,TGTGCCAGCAGTTACTCGCGGGTAGCGCTCTCCTACGAGCAGTACTTC,CASSYSRVALSYEQYF
.,TRBV5-1,TRBJ2-6,.,TGCGCCAGCAGCTTGGAAGGGGGAGCTGGGGCCAACGTCCTGACTTTC,CASSLEGGAGANVLTF
.,TRBV28,TRBJ2-5,TRBD2,TGTGCCAGCAGATTATGGACTAGCGGTCAAGAGACCCAGTACTTC,CASRLWTSGQETQYF
.,TRBV4-2,TRBJ1-1,.,TGTGCCAGCAGCCCCCCTTCCGGTTGGAACACTGAAGCTTTCTTT,CASSPPSGWNTEAFF
.,TRBV4-2,TRBJ2-7,.,TGTGCCAGCAGCCAAGAACCCGCCGGGTCCTCCTACGAGCAGTACTTC,CASSQEPAGSSYEQYF
few,TRBV19,TRBJ2-3,.,TGTGCCAGCAGCAACTATGCTAGCACAGATACGCAGTATTTT,CASSNYASTDTQYF
.,TRBV28,TRBJ2-1,.,TGTGCCAGCAGTTACCTTGAGCAGTTCTTC,CASSYLEQFF
.,TRBV4-2,TRBJ1-6,.,TGTGCCAGCAGCCAAGAACCGGGACAAGTTAATTCACCCCTCCACTTT,CASSQEPGQVNSPLHF
few,TRBV6-6,TRBJ1-1,.,TGTGCCAGCAGTACCATAATGAACACTGAAGCTTTCTTT,CASSTIMNTEAFF
.,TRBV7-6,TRBJ2-1,TRBD2,TGTGCCAGCAGCCAAACTAGCGGGGGCCGAAATGAGCAGTTCTTC,CASSQTSGGRNEQFF
.,TRBV13,TRBJ2-7,.,TGTGCCAGCAGCTTAGTTATGGAAGACTACGAGCAGTACTTC,CASSLVMEDYEQYF
.,TRBV29-1,TRBJ2-1,.,TGCAGCGTCCGGTTTCCTAGGTCCTACAATGAGCAGTTCTTC,CSVRFPRSYNEQFF
.,TRBV28,TRBJ2-5,TRBD1,TGTGCCAGCAGTTTTCCCGGACAGGGAGGTGGTGAGACCCAGTACTTC,CASSFPGQGGGETQYF
.,TRBV11-2,TRBJ1-2,.,TGTGCCAGCAGCCCCCCCACAGATTACTATGGCTACACCTTC,CASSPPTDYYGYTF
medium-sized,TRBV18,TRBJ2-5,.,TGTGCCAGCTCACCACCGTCTGGACGAAAAGAGACCCAGTACTTC,CASSPPSGRKETQYF
.,TRBV9,TRBJ2-7,TRBD1,TGTGCCAGCAGCGACTCCCGGGACAGGGAGCCCTACGAGCAGTACTTC,CASSDSRDREPYEQYF
.,TRBV29-1,TRBJ2-1,TRBD2,TGCAGCGTTGAAGATCGGAGCGGGAGCTCCTACAATGAGCAGTTCTTC,CSVEDRSGSSYNEQFF
few,TRBV5-1,TRBJ1-1,.,TGCGCCAGCAGCCCATGGACCGCGGACACTGAAGCTTTCTTT,CASSPWTADTEAFF
few,TRBV27,TRBJ2-4,.,TGTGCCAGCAGTTCTGCGGAGGCGGCCAAAAACATTCAGTACTTC,CASSSAEAAKNIQYF
few,TRBV30,TRBJ2-2,.,TGTGCCTGGAGTGTACAGGGCTTCACCGGGGAGCTGTTTTTT,CAWSVQGFTGELFF